The clone carrying this T cell receptor (beta chain) was found a few times. Its antigen is undetermined. This record belongs to a study of T-cell memory formation after mild COVID-19. In the study overall: Most TCR clusters belonged to a single donor.

Study findings and constraints: Later expanders leaned CD4+, whereas day 15 to 85 contracting clones were balanced CD4/CD8. A second wave of clones peaked on day 37, and their SARS-CoV-2 specificity went unconfirmed.

Germline assignment: CDR1 SGHDN and CDR2 FVKESK. Trimming removed 1 base from V and 2 bases from J; junction bases left unmatched: 9. The CDR3 contains 17 residues. With constant-segment primers, 5'RACE yielded cDNA libraries of TCR alpha and TCR beta that carried sample barcodes and UMIs. A single record per CDR3 protein comes from TCRdb applying MiXCR to the 5' RACE reads. The sample holds about half a million distinct CDR3 sequences, 15% to 20% seen once. Source material: PBMCs or a T cell subset sorted from them (not recorded which). The J gene is TRBJ1-1, the V gene TRBV14; 8 bases agree with TRBD1. The clonotype originates from an adult woman who had mild COVID-19 (a few samples of this study predate the infection). Cell type and time point are not known. As DNA, the CDR3 is TGTGCCAGCAGCCAAGGCTGGGGACAGGACCGAAACACTGAAGCTTTCTTT. Residues: CASSQGWGQDRNTEAFF.